The 26 T cell receptor beta chains below were found in one sample sequenced in a study of PD-L1 blockade in urothelial cancer (dated by TCRdb to the late 2010s). Library generation was performed with the immunoSEQ multiplex PCR assay. Drawn from immuneACCESS, this table holds only the in-frame rearrangements with V and J called that TCRdb kept. Clones are partly lost; checked studies trace under half to an unresolved V gene and leave the rest unexplained. The sample data list approximately 79,000 clones, and around 90% of these were observed just once. 4.5% to 6.5% of the sample is in the top ten clones. The sequencing here drew on PBMCs, taken around atezolizumab (anti-PD-L1) treatment. These receptor sequences come from a woman aged 70 to 79 with urothelial cancer.

J is TRBJ1-1 and V is TRBV27; weak D call: TRBD1 (6 bases). This CDR3 comprises 13 residues. Germline-derived CDR1 and CDR2 are MNHEY and SMNVEV (reference sequence). Trimming shortened V by 7 bases and J by 5 bases, and 14 bases separated the two germline ends. The CDR3 loop is CASNPQGRTEAFF. CDR3 in DNA: TGTGCCAGCAATCCACAGGGTCGTACTGAAGCTTTCTTT.

The V gene is TRBV6-6, the J gene TRBJ1-4; 8 nucleotides agree with TRBD1. Trimming took 2 bases from V and 8 from J; bases not matched to a gene: 7. CDR3 length equals 15 residues. CDR1 is MNHNY and CDR2 is SVGAGI in the germline V gene (reference sequence). CDR3 region: CASSYGQGKGEKLFF. CDR3 bases: TGTGCCAGCAGTTACGGACAGGGAAAAGGAGAAAAACTGTTTTTT.

This clone was observed a handful of times. The chain carries TRBV30 and TRBJ1-2; D is possibly TRBD1 (5 bases). Trimming took 3 bases from V and 9 from J, leaving 17 bases between them. Germline lookup yields CDR1 GTSNPN and CDR2 SVGIG (reference sequence). The CDR3 is 13 amino acids. The CDR3 sequence is CAWRHPPGQSYTF. CDR3 coding DNA: TGTGCCTGGAGGCATCCCCCAGGACAAAGCTACACCTTC.

The genes are TRBV4-2 and TRBJ1-1; weak D call: TRBD1 (5 bases). The V gene lost 4 bases and the J gene lost 3 bases, with 12 bases spanning the gap. The length of the CDR3 is 14 residues. From germline, CDR1 is LGHNA and CDR2 YNFKEQ. CDR3 sequence: CASSRTVGDTEAFF. CDR3 sequence (DNA): TGTGCCAGCAGCCGCACGGTAGGGGACACTGAAGCTTTCTTT.

Notes on this clone: Distinct nucleotide sequences in the sample also encode this CDR3. This chain uses TRBV6-5 with TRBJ1-1, with unresolved D. V was clipped by 5 bases and J by 0 bases, with 13 bases between them. The CDR3 spans 15 residues. Germline V gives CDR1 MNHEY, CDR2 SVGAGI. CDR3 sequence (DNA): TGTGCCAGCAGTCCTCCAAGAACAGTGAACACTGAAGCTTTCTTT. Its protein is CASSPPRTVNTEAFF.

This chain connects TRBV4-2 to TRBJ1-3, with D perhaps TRBD1 (5 bases). The CDR3 totals 16 residues. Germline V gives CDR1 LGHNA, CDR2 YNFKEQ. V was cut by 1 base and J by 0 bases, with 10 bases left in between. In nucleotides, the CDR3 is TGTGCCAGCAGCCAAGGACGGGACTTCTCTGGAAACACCATATATTTT. Residues: CASSQGRDFSGNTIYF.

The gene calls are TRBV9 and TRBJ1-1, with TRBD1 matching 8 bases. This CDR3 comprises 15 residues. The junction had 11 bases not matched to a gene; V was cut back by 4 bases and J by 6 bases. CDR1 is SGDLS and CDR2 is YYNGEE in the germline V gene. CDR3 DNA: TGTGCCAGCAGCTCTCGGGAACAGGGGGATCCTGAAGCTTTCTTT. It is translated as CASSSREQGDPEAFF.

The rearrangement uses TRBV7-2 and TRBJ2-2, with TRBD2 matching over 9 bases. In germline, CDR1 is SGHTA, CDR2 FQGNSA. V shed 5 bases and J 4 bases; nucleotides not matched to a gene: 5. The CDR3 has 15 amino acids. Here the CDR3 reads CASSLSGGSTGELFF. The CDR3 bases are TGTGCCAGCAGCCTAAGCGGGGGGTCCACCGGGGAGCTGTTTTTT.

The chain combines TRBV7-2 with TRBJ2-3; 7 nucleotides align to TRBD1. The length of the CDR3 is 15 residues. In germline, CDR1 is SGHTA, CDR2 FQGNSA. V gave up 5 bases and J gave up 6 bases; unmatched junction bases: 11. The CDR3 here is CASSRDIGQVDTQYF. Written as DNA, the CDR3 is TGTGCCAGCAGCCGGGACATCGGACAGGTGGATACGCAGTATTTT.

The chain combines TRBV5-1 with TRBJ2-7, with 12 bases matching TRBD2. V lost 0 bases and J lost 7; bases outside the gene matches: 8. This CDR3 is 16 amino acids long. Per the germline V gene, CDR1 is SGHRS and CDR2 is YFSETQ. The CDR3 nucleotides are TGCGCCAGCAGCTTGGACCCCCTAGCGGGAGGGAATGAGCAGTACTTC. This sequence encodes CASSLDPLAGGNEQYF.

J is TRBJ2-7 and V is TRBV30, with TRBD1 matching 9 bases. This CDR3 spans 12 amino acids. The V and J ends lost 5 bases and 3 bases, in that order; junction bases with no gene match: 2. The germline CDR1 and CDR2 sequences are GTSNPN and SVGIG (reference sequence). CDR3 sequence (DNA): TGTGCCTGGGCGACAGGGGGCTACGAGCAGTACTTC. Encoded protein: CAWATGGYEQYF.

CDR3: CASSSGDSSEQYF. As DNA, the CDR3 is TGCGCCAGCAGCTCGGGAGACAGTTCCGAGCAGTACTTC. This chain links TRBV5-1 with TRBJ2-7; TRBD2 is a possible D gene (6 bases). This CDR3 has 13 residues. In germline, CDR1 is SGHRS, CDR2 YFSETQ. V was clipped by 3 bases and J by 6 bases, with 13 bases between them.

This clone was counted a single time. This chain connects TRBV10-3 to TRBJ2-7; 13 bases line up with TRBD2. Germline loops: CDR1 ENHRY, CDR2 SYGVKD. The V and J ends lost 5 bases and 2 bases, in that order; junction bases with no gene match: 6. CDR3 size: 16 residues. The CDR3, as DNA: TGTGCCATCAGTCGACTAGCGGGAGGCTCGACCTACGAGCAGTACTTC. Translating it yields CAISRLAGGSTYEQYF.

The chain has TRBV5-1 and TRBJ1-3; TRBD1 aligns across 7 bases. V lost 1 base and J lost 0; bases outside the gene matches: 1. Germline V lookup: CDR1 SGHRS, CDR2 YFSETQ. CDR3 length equals 15 residues. DNA of the CDR3: TGCGCCAGCAGCTTGACAGGGGACTCTGGAAACACCATATATTTT. Its translation: CASSLTGDSGNTIYF.

The genes are TRBV5-1 and TRBJ2-2; weak D call: TRBD1 (5 bases). Per the germline V gene, CDR1 is SGHRS and CDR2 is YFSETQ. CDR3 length: 15 residues. The V gene lost 0 bases and the J gene lost 3 bases, with 9 bases spanning the gap. The CDR3 sequence is CASSLGGGYTGELFF. Written as DNA, the CDR3 is TGCGCCAGCAGCTTGGGGGGCGGATACACCGGGGAGCTGTTTTTT.

This chain joins TRBV7-9 and TRBJ1-4, with D perhaps TRBD1 (5 bases). V was trimmed by 3 bases and J by 3 bases, leaving 8 bases between them. Germline loops: CDR1 SEHNR, CDR2 FQNEAQ (reference sequence). The CDR3 length is 14 residues. In DNA form, the CDR3 reads TGTGCCAGCAGCTTGACGGGGGCTAATGAAAAACTGTTTTTT. Protein: CASSLTGANEKLFF.

The CDR3 region has the DNA TGTGCCAGCAGCTTAAGGACTAGCGGGGCATCAGGGACCCAGTACTTC. Translation: CASSLRTSGASGTQYF. V is TRBV13 and J is TRBJ2-5; 12 bases are a match to TRBD2. Trimming cost V 2 bases and J 7 bases; bases outside gene matches: 8. CDR3 size: 16 residues. CDR1 and CDR2 from the germline V gene are PRHDT and FYEKMQ (reference sequence). Drawing the rest from reference TRBV13 and TRBJ2-5, the complete variable domain is AAGVIQSPRHLIKEKRETATLKCYPIPRHDTVYWYQQGPGQDPQFLISFYEKMQSDKGSIPDRFSAQQFSDYHSELNMSSLELGDSALYFCASSLRTSGASGTQYFGPGTRLLVL.

The J gene is TRBJ2-5, the V gene TRBV5-4; D is unclear. CDR3 length: 15 residues. The V and J ends lost 2 bases and 1 base respectively, with 12 bases between them. Germline V gives CDR1 SGHNT, CDR2 YYREEE (reference sequence). The CDR3 spells CASSLTGKTQETQYF. CDR3 in DNA: TGTGCCAGCAGCTTAACGGGTAAAACCCAAGAGACCCAGTACTTC.

This sequence joins TRBV4-1 and TRBJ2-2; 7 bases are shared with TRBD1. Germline V gene lookup returns CDR1 MGHRA and CDR2 YSYEKL. The V and J ends lost 4 bases and 3 bases, in that order; junction bases with no gene match: 5. This CDR3 has 15 amino acids. The CDR3, as DNA: TGCGCCAGCAGCCCACCGGGACAGTACACCGGGGAGCTGTTTTTT. The encoded protein is CASSPPGQYTGELFF.

V gene TRBV10-1 combines with J gene TRBJ2-7; weak D call: TRBD2 (5 bases). Looked up from germline, CDR1 is WNHNN and CDR2 is SYGVQD (reference sequence). The CDR3 length is 14 residues. The V gene lost 3 bases and the J gene lost 2 bases, with 11 bases spanning the gap. CDR3 DNA: TGCGCCAGCAGTGACCGGACGGGAACCTACGAGCAGTACTTC. Protein: CASSDRTGTYEQYF.

The gene calls are TRBV5-1 and TRBJ2-1, with D possibly matching TRBD1 (5 bases). Germline lookup yields CDR1 SGHRS and CDR2 YFSETQ. Trimming shortened V by 4 bases and J by 4 bases, and 21 bases separated the two germline ends. This CDR3 region has 17 residues. This CDR3 reads CASSPLSSTGAYNEQFF. The CDR3 DNA is TGCGCCAGCAGCCCACTCTCGAGTACAGGAGCTTACAATGAGCAGTTCTTC.

This clone was counted a few times. The rearrangement uses TRBV19 and TRBJ1-1, with 10 bases that match TRBD1. Trimming took 6 bases from V and 5 from J; bases not matched to a gene: 12. Germline lookup yields CDR1 LNHDA and CDR2 SQIVND (reference sequence). CDR3 length: 16 residues. Written as DNA, the CDR3 is TGTGCCAGTAGAGCCCGGGACAGGGGATTCGGGACTGAAGCTTTCTTT. Its translation: CASRARDRGFGTEAFF.

The chain has TRBV10-3 and TRBJ1-5; D perhaps matches TRBD1 (5 bases). Trimming left V 8 bases short and J 0 bases short, with 11 bases between. Germline loops: CDR1 ENHRY, CDR2 SYGVKD. The CDR3 covers 14 residues. CDR3 protein: CAIRGEYSNQPQHF. As DNA, the CDR3 is TGTGCCATCCGGGGGGAATATAGCAATCAGCCCCAGCATTTT.

The chain uses TRBV19 and TRBJ2-4; TRBD2 matches 8 bases. There are 16 residues in the CDR3. Per germline, CDR1 LNHDA and CDR2 SQIVND (reference sequence). V trimming: 2 bases; J trimming: 0 bases; junction bases outside the gene matches: 3. CDR3 in DNA: TGTGCCAGTAGTATACGGGGGGGAGTAGCCAAAAACATTCAGTACTTC. It encodes CASSIRGGVAKNIQYF.

The chain links TRBV2 to TRBJ2-3, with a possible D match to TRBD2 (5 bases). The CDR3 length is 15 residues. Trimming removed 6 bases from V and 0 bases from J, with 13 bases in between. The germline gives CDR1 SNHLY, CDR2 FYNNEI. The CDR3 loop reads CASSARTASTDTQYF. CDR3 in DNA: TGTGCCAGCAGCGCTCGGACTGCTAGCACAGATACGCAGTATTTT.

The chain combines TRBV4-1 with TRBJ2-1; D not certain. Per germline, CDR1 MGHRA and CDR2 YSYEKL. Trimming shortened V by 1 base and J by 0 bases, and 10 bases separated the two germline ends. The CDR3 is 16 residues long. This CDR3 reads CASSQVSVSSYNEQFF. CDR3 nucleotides: TGCGCCAGCAGCCAAGTTTCAGTAAGCTCCTACAATGAGCAGTTCTTC.